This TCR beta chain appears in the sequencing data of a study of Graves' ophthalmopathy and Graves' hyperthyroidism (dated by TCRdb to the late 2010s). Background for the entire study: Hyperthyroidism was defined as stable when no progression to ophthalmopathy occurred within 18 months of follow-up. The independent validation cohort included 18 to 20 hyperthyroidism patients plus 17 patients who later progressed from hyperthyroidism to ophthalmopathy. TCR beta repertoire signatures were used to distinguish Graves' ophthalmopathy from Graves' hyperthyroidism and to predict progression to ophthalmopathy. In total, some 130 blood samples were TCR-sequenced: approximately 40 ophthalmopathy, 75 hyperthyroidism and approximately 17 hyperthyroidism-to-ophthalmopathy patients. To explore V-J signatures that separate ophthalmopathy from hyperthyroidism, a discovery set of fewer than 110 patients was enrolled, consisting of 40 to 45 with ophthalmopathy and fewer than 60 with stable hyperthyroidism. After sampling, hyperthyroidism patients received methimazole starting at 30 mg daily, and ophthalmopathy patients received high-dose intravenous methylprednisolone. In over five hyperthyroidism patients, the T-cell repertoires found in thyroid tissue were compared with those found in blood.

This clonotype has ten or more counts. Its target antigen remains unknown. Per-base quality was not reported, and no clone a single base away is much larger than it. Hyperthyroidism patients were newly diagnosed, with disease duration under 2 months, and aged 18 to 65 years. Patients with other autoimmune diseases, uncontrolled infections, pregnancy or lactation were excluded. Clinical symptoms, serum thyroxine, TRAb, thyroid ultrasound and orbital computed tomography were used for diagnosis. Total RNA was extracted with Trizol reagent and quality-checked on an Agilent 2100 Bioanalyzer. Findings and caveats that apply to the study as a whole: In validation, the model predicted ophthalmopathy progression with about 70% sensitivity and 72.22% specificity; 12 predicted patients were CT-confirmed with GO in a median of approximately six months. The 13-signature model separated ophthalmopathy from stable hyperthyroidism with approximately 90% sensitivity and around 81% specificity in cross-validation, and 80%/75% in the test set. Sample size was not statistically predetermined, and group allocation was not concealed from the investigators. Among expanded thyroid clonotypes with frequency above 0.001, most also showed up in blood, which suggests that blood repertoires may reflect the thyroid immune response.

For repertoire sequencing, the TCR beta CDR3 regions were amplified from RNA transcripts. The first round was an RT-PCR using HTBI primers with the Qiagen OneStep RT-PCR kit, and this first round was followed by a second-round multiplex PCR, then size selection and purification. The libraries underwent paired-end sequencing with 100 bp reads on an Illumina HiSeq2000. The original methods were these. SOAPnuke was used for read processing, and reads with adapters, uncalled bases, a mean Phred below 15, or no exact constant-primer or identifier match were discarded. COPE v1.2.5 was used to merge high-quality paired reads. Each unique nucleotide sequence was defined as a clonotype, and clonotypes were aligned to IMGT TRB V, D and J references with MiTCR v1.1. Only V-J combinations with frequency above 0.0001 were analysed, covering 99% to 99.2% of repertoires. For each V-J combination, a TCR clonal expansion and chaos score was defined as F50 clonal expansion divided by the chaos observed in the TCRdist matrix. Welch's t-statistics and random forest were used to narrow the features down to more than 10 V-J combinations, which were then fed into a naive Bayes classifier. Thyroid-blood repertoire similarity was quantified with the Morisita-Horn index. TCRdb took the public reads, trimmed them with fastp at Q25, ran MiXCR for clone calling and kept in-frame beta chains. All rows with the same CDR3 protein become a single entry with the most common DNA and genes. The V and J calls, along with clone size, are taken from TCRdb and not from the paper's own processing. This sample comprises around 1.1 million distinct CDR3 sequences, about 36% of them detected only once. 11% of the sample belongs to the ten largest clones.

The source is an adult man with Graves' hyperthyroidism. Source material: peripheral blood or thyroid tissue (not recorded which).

The CDR3: CASSEGQWEQYF. The bases are TGCGCCAGCAGCGAGGGACAGTGGGAGCAGTACTTC. The rearrangement combines TRBV5-1 with TRBJ2-7, with 7 junctional bases fitting TRBD1. CDR1 SGHRS and CDR2 YFSETQ are derived from the germline V gene. Its CDR3 holds 12 amino acids, cysteine through phenylalanine. The kept DNA is CDR3 alone, 36 bases in frame from the first base. V has 4 bases trimmed and J has 7 bases trimmed; junction bases matching no gene number 5.